This T cell receptor (beta chain) was documented in a study of T cell responses to AZD1222 COVID-19 vaccine. Overall study results and limits: The study sampled repertoires only after the peak T cell response. Spike-specific TCR breadth and depth were elevated following two AZD1222 doses. Donor demographics were predominantly white British with a female majority; clonal diversity may be underestimated.

About this clone itself: Its antigen is as yet unknown.

The CDR3 length is 15 residues. V was pared by 2 bases and J by 0 bases, with 5 bases between. Germline loops: CDR1 MNHEY, CDR2 SMNVEV (reference sequence). The protocol was immunoSEQ multiplex PCR, while the TCRdb copy is restricted to in-frame clones and leaves out a portion. The table records 150,000 to 200,000 clones, 85% to 95% of them present only once. The rearrangement joins TRBV27 to TRBJ1-6, with D unresolved. Sequenced here: peripheral blood, sampled on day 0 of AZD1222 vaccination. This sequence originates from an adult in good health. The CDR3 spells CASSLNRSYNSPLHF. The DNA for the CDR3 is TGTGCCAGCAGTTTAAATCGCTCCTATAATTCACCCCTCCACTTT.